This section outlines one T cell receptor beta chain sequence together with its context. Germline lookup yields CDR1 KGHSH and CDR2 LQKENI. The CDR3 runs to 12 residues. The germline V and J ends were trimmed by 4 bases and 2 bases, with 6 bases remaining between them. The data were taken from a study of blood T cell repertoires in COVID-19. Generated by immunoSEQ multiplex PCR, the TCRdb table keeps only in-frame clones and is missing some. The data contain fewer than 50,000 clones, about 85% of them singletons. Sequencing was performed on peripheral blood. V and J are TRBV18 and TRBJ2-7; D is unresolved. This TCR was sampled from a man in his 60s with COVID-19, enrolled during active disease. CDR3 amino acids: CASSRETYEQYF. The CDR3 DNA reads TGTGCCAGCTCACGAGAAACCTACGAGCAGTACTTC.